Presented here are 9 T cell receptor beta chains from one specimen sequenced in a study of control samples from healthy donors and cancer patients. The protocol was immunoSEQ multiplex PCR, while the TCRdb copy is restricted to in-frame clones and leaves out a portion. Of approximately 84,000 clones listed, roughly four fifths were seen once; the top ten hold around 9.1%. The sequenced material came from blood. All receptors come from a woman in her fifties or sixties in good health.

The CDR3 coding sequence is TGTGCCAGCAGTCCCTCGGGACAGGCCAATTCACCCCTCCACTTT. It is translated as CASSPSGQANSPLHF. This chain connects TRBV27 to TRBJ1-6; TRBD1 agrees at 8 bases. The CDR3 is 15 amino acids. Germline V lookup: CDR1 MNHEY, CDR2 SMNVEV (reference sequence). J lost 7 bases, V lost 5 bases, and 7 bases had no gene match.

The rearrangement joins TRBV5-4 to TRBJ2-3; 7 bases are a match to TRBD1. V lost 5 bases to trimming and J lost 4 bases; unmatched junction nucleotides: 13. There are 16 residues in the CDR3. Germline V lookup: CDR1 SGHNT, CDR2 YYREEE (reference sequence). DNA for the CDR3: TGTGCCAGCAGTCTGAACAGGGGACCCTTGGCAGATACGCAGTATTTT. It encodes CASSLNRGPLADTQYF.

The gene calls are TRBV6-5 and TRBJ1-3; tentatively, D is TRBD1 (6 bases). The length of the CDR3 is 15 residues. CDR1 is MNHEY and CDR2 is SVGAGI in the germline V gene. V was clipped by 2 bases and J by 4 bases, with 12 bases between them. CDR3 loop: CASSYGGGTGNTIYF. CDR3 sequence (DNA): TGTGCCAGCAGTTACGGCGGGGGGACAGGAAACACCATATATTTT.

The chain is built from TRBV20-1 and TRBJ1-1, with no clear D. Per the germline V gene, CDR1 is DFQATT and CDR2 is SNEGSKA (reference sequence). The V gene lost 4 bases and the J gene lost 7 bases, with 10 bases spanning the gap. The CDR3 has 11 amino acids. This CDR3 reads CSATPNFEAFF. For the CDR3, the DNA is TGCAGTGCTACTCCGAATTTTGAAGCTTTCTTT.

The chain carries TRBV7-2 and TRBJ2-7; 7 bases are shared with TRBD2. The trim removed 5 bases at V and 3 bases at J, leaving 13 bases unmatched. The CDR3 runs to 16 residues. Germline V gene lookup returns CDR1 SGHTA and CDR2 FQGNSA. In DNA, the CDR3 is TGTGCCAGCAGCCCATCGATGAGCGGGGCGGGCTACGAGCAGTACTTC. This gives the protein CASSPSMSGAGYEQYF.

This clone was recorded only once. The CDR3 DNA reads TGTGCCAGCAGCCGCGGACAGGCTGAAGGCTACACCTTC. Encoded protein: CASSRGQAEGYTF. This chain connects TRBV11-2 to TRBJ1-2; the match to TRBD1 covers 7 bases. Germline V gene sequence: CDR1 SGHAT, CDR2 FQNNGV. This CDR3 comprises 13 residues. The trim removed 5 bases at V and 8 bases at J, leaving 8 bases unmatched.

As DNA, the CDR3 is TGTGCCATCAGTGGGGCCGGGACAGGGGAAGCTTTCTTT. Translation: CAISGAGTGEAFF. J is TRBJ1-1 and V is TRBV10-3; TRBD1 matches at 9 bases. From germline, CDR1 is ENHRY and CDR2 SYGVKD. J gave up 8 bases and V 4 bases, and 5 bases lay outside the gene matches. The CDR3 covers 13 residues.

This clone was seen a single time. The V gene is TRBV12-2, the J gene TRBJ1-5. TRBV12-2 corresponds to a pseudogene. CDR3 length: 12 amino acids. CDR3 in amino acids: CASRFGGPPQHF. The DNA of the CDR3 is TGTGCAAGTCGCTTCGGGGGACCACCCCAGCATTTT.

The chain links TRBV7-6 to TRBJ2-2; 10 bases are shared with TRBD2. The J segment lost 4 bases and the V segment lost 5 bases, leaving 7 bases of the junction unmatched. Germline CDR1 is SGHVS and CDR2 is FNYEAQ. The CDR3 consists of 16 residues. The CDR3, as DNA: TGTGCCAGCAGCCCGACGACTAGCGGGTCCACCGGGGAGCTGTTTTTT. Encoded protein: CASSPTTSGSTGELFF.